This T cell receptor beta chain was sequenced in a study of control samples from healthy donors and cancer patients. Libraries were prepared by immunoSEQ multiplex PCR; TCRdb keeps only in-frame clonotypes and omits some of them. The sample gives around 200,000 clones, 91% of which show up once; 1.5% is in the top ten. The germline V gene encodes CDR1 LGHNT and CDR2 FRNRAP. V was pared by 6 bases and J by 5 bases, with 14 bases between. The CDR3 has 13 amino acids. This chain links TRBV12-5 with TRBJ2-7; D is perhaps TRBD1 (6 bases). This receptor was taken from a woman in her 30s in good health. Sequenced sample: blood. The CDR3 DNA is TGTGCTAGTGGCCCTCACAGGGCCCACGAGCAGTACTTC. Its translation: CASGPHRAHEQYF. Complete variable domain (other parts from reference TRBV12-5 and TRBJ2-7): DARVTQTPRHKVTEMGQEVTMRCQPILGHNTVFWYRQTMMQGLELLAYFRNRAPLDDSGMPKDRFSAEMPDATLATLKIQPSEPRDSAVYFCASGPHRAHEQYFGPGTRLTVT.